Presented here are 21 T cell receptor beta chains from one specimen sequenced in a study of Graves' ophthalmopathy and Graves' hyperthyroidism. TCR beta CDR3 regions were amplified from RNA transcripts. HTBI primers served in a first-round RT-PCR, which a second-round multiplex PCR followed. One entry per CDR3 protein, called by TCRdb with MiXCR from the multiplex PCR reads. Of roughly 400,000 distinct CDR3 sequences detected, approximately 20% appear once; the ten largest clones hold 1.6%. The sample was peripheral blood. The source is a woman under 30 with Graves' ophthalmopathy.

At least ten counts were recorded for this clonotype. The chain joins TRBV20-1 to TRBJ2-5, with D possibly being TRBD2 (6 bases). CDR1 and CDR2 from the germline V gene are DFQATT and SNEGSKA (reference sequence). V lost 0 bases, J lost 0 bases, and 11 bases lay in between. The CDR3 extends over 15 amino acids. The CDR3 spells CSARDGLLYQETQYF. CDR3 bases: TGCAGTGCTAGAGACGGACTACTCTACCAAGAGACCCAGTACTTC.

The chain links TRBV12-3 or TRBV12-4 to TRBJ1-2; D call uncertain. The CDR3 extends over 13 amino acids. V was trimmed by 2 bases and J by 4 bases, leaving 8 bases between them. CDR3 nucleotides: TGTGCCAGCAGTTTATTCGGCTCCTATGGCTACACCTTC. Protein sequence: CASSLFGSYGYTF.

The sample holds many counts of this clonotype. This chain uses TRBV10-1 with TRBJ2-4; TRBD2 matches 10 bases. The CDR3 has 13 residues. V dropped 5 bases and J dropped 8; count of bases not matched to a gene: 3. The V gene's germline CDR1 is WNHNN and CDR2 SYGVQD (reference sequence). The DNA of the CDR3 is TGCGCCAGCAGTCCTAGCGGGGGATACATTCAGTACTTC. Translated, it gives CASSPSGGYIQYF.

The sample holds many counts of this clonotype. CDR3 bases: TGTGCCAGTAGTAATGGACAGGGAGAGACCCAGTACTTC. It yields the protein CASSNGQGETQYF. The V and J genes are TRBV19 and TRBJ2-5, with TRBD1 matching 8 bases. The CDR3 spans 13 residues. Germline CDR1 and CDR2: LNHDA and SQIVND (reference sequence). V gave up 4 bases and J gave up 4 bases; unmatched junction bases: 2.

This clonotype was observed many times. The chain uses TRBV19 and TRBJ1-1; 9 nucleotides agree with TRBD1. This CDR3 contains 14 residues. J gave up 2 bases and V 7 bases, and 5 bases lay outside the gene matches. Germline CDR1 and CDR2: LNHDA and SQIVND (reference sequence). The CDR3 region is CASNSQGANTEAFF. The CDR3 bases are TGTGCCAGTAACTCACAGGGGGCTAACACTGAAGCTTTCTTT.

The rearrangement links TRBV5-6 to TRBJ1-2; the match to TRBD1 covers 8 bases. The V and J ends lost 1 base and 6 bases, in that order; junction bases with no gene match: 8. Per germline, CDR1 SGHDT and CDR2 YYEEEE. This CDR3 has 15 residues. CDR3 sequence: CASSLRDRLLHGYTF. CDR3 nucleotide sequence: TGTGCCAGCAGCTTGAGGGACAGGCTCTTACATGGCTACACCTTC.

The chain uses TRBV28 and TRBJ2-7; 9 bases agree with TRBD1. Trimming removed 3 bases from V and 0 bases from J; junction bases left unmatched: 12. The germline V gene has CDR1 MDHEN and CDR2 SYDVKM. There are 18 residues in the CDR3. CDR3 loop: CASSFPSPGTGNSYEQYF. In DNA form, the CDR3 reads TGTGCCAGCAGTTTCCCCTCCCCCGGGACAGGGAACTCCTACGAGCAGTACTTC. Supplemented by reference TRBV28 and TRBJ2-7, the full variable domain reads DVKVTQSSRYLVKRTGEKVFLECVQDMDHENMFWYRQDPGLGLRLIYFSYDVKMKEKGDIPEGYSVSREKKERFSLILESASTNQTSMYLCASSFPSPGTGNSYEQYFGPGTRLTVT.

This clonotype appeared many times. CDR3 sequence: CAWNGQGAEQYF. DNA for the CDR3: TGTGCCTGGAACGGACAGGGGGCCGAGCAGTACTTC. The chain employs TRBV30 and TRBJ2-7, with TRBD1 matching 11 bases. The V gene end was trimmed by 4 bases and the J gene end by 6 bases; junction bases not matched to a gene: 2. The length of the CDR3 is 12 residues. Germline loops: CDR1 GTSNPN, CDR2 SVGIG (reference sequence).

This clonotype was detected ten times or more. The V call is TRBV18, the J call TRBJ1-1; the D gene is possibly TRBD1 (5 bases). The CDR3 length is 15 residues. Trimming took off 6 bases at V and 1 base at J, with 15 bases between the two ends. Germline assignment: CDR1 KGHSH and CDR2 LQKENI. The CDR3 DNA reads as TGTGCCAGCTCCCCCTCCCCGGGGGGGAACACTGAAGCTTTCTTT. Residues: CASSPSPGGNTEAFF.

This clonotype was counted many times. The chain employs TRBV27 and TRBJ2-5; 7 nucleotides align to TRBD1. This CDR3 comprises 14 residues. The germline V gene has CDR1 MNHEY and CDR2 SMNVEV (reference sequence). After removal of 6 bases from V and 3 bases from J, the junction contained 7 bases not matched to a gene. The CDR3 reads CASSKNTGEETQYF. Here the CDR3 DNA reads TGTGCCAGCAGCAAAAACACAGGGGAAGAGACCCAGTACTTC.

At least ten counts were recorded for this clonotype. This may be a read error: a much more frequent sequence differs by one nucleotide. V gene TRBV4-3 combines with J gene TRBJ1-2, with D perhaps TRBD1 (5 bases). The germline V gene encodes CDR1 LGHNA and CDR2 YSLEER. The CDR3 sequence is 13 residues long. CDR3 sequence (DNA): TGCGCCAGCATCCAAGATCCGGGGGAAGGCTACACCTTC. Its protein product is CASIQDPGEGYTF.

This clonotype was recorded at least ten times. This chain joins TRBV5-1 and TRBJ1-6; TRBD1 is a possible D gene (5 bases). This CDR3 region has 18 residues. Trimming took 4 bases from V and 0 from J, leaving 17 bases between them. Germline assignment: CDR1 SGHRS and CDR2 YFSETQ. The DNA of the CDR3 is TGCGCCAGCAGCCCTACTCAGACAGCAAGCTCCTATAATTCACCCCTCCACTTT. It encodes CASSPTQTASSYNSPLHF. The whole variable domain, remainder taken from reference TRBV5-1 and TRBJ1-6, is KAGVTQTPRYLIKTRGQQVTLSCSPISGHRSVSWYQQTPGQGLQFLFEYFSETQRNKGNFPGRFSGRQFSNSRSEMNVSTLELGDSALYLCASSPTQTASSYNSPLHFGNGTRLTVT.

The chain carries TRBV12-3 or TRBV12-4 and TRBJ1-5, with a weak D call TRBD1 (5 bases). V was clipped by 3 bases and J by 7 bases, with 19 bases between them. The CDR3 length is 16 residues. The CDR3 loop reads CASSFGALGPPQPQHF. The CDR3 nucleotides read TGTGCCAGCAGTTTTGGGGCTCTCGGTCCGCCGCAGCCCCAGCATTTT.

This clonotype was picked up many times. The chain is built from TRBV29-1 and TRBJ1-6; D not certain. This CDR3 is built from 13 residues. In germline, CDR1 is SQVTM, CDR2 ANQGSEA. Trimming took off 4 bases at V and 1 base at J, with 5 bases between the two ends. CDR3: CSVGESYNSPLHF. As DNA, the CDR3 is TGCAGCGTTGGAGAATCCTATAATTCACCCCTCCACTTT.

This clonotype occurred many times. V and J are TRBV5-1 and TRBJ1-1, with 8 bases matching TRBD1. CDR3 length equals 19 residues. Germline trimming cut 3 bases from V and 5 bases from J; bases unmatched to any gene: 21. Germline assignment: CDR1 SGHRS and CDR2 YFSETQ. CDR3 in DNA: TGCGCCAGCAGCTCCCCGGGGAAGACGGGGCAGGGGGCGCCAACTGAAGCTTTCTTT. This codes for CASSSPGKTGQGAPTEAFF.

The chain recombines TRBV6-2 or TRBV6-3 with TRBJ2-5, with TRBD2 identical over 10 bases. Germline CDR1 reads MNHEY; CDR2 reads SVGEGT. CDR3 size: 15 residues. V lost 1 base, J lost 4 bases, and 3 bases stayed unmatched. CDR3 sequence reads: CASSYLASGRETQYF. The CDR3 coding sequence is TGTGCCAGCAGTTACTTGGCTAGCGGGAGAGAGACCCAGTACTTC.

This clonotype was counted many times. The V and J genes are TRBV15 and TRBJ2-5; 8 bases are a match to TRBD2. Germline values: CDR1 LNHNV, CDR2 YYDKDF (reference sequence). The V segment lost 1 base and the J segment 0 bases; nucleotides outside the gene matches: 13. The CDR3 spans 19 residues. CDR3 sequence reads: CATSRGSGSPIRYQETQYF. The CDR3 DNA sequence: TGTGCCACCAGCAGAGGGAGCGGGAGCCCAATACGGTACCAAGAGACCCAGTACTTC.

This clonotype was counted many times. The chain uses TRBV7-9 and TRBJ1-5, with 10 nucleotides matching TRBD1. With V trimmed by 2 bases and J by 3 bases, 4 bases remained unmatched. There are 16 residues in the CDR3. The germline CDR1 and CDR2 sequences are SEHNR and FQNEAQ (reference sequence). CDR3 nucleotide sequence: TGTGCCAGCAGCTTATGGGGACAGGGGAACAATCAGCCCCAGCATTTT. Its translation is CASSLWGQGNNQPQHF. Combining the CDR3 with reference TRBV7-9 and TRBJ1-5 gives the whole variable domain DTGVSQNPRHKITKRGQNVTFRCDPISEHNRLYWYRQTLGQGPEFLTYFQNEAQLEKSRLLSDRFSAERPKGSFSTLEIQRTEQGDSAMYLCASSLWGQGNNQPQHFGDGTRLSIL.

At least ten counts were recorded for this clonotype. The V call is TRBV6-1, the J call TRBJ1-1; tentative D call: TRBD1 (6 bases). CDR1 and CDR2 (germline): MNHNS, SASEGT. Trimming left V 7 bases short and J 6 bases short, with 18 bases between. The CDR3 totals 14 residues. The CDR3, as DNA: TGTGCCAGCAACCCCACAGGGATCGGAGCTGAAGCTTTCTTT. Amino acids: CASNPTGIGAEAFF.

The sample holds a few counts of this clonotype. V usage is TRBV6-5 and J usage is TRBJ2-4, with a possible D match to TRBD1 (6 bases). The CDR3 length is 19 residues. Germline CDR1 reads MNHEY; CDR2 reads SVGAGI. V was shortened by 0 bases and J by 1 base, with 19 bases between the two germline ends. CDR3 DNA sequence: TGTGCCAGCAGTTACTCGAGCCCCGGACAGCTCTTTGCCAAAAACATTCAGTACTTC. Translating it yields CASSYSSPGQLFAKNIQYF.

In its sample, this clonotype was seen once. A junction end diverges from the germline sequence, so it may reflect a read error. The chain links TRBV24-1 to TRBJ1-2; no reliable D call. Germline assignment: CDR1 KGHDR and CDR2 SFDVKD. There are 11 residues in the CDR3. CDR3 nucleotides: TGTGCCACCAGTGCTCCGGGTGGCTACGCCTTC. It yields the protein CATSAPGGYAF.